The T cell receptor (beta chain) under discussion was sequenced for a study of T cell repertoires in cytomegalovirus infection. At the level of the study: Epitope selection comprised recently identified HLA-C-restricted CMV epitopes and well-studied HLA-B-restricted CMV epitopes.

From germline, CDR1 is MNHEY and CDR2 SVGEGT. V was trimmed by 2 bases and J by 3 bases, leaving 14 bases between them. The CDR3 totals 16 residues. Each CDR3 protein gets one entry after TCRdb re-called the reads with MiXCR. The profile covers some 940,000 distinct CDR3 sequences, with around 32% appearing a single time and under 15% taken by the ten largest. In the case of this clonotype: As yet, its antigen is unknown.

Specimen: cultured CD8+ T cells from PBMCs, collected from culture after CMV antigen stimulation. This rearrangement joins TRBV6-2 or TRBV6-3 to TRBJ2-1, with D perhaps TRBD2 (5 bases). The TCR sequence derives from a human donor in good health (CMV status not recorded). Some clones in this sample may be carry-over from other donors' samples. CDR3 loop: CASSYGPGEYYNEQFF. DNA for the CDR3: TGTGCCAGCAGTTACGGCCCCGGGGAGTACTACAATGAGCAGTTCTTC.